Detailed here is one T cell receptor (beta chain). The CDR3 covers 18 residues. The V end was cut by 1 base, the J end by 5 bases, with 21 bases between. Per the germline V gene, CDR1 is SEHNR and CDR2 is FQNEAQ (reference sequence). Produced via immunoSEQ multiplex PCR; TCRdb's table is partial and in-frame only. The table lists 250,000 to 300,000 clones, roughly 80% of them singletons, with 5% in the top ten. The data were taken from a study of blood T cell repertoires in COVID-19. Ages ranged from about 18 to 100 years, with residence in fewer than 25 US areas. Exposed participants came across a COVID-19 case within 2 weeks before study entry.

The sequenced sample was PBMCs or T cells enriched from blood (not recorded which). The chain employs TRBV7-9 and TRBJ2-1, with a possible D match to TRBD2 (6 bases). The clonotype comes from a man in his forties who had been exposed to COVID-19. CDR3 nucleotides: TGTGCCAGCAGCTTAGTAAGTAGGGGACTTGCTACTAACAATGAGCAGTTCTTC. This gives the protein CASSLVSRGLATNNEQFF.